These 11 T cell receptor beta chains were sequenced from one sample in a study of blood T cell repertoires in COVID-19. The method was immunoSEQ multiplex PCR; TCRdb's version includes in-frame clones alone and lacks a portion of them. The repertoire holds tens of thousands of clones, with about four fifths as singletons. Specimen: peripheral blood. The receptors were gathered from a man at least 80 years old with acute or convalescent COVID-19.

J is TRBJ2-3 and V is TRBV18, with 11 bases fitting TRBD2. CDR1 is KGHSH and CDR2 is LQKENI in the germline V gene. V trimming: 2 bases; J trimming: 4 bases; junction bases outside the gene matches: 11. The length of the CDR3 is 18 residues. CDR3 in DNA: TGTGCCAGCTCACCAAGGCCCCCTAGCGGGAGGATGCCAGATACGCAGTATTTT. As protein: CASSPRPPSGRMPDTQYF. Together with reference TRBV18 and TRBJ2-3, the CDR3 gives the full variable domain: NAGVMQNPRHLVRRRGQEARLRCSPMKGHSHVYWYRQLPEEGLKFMVYLQKENIIDESGMPKERFSAEFPKEGPSILRIQQVVRGDSAAYFCASSPRPPSGRMPDTQYFGPGTRLTVL.

CDR3 DNA: TGTGCCAGCAGCCAGATGACAGGGCCCTACAATGAGCAGTTCTTC. This sequence encodes CASSQMTGPYNEQFF. The V and J genes are TRBV3-1 (or the pseudogene TRBV3-2) and TRBJ2-1, with 7 bases aligning to TRBD1. Germline lookup yields CDR1 LGHDT and CDR2 YNNKEL (reference sequence). There are 15 residues in the CDR3. After removal of 3 bases from V and 2 bases from J, the junction contained 4 bases not matched to a gene.

The V gene is TRBV24-1, the J gene TRBJ1-1, with D perhaps TRBD1 (5 bases). Trimming pared 1 base from V and 6 bases from J, leaving 8 bases between. From germline, CDR1 is KGHDR and CDR2 SFDVKD. The CDR3 is made up of 13 amino acids. The CDR3 coding sequence is TGTGCCACCAGTGATTTCCGGACATCTGAAGCTTTCTTT. Its translation: CATSDFRTSEAFF.

V and J are TRBV3-1 (or the pseudogene TRBV3-2) and TRBJ1-5; D ambiguous. Germline V gene sequence: CDR1 LGHDT, CDR2 YNNKEL (reference sequence). V was clipped by 0 bases and J by 2 bases, with 8 bases between them. The CDR3 length is 15 residues. This CDR3 reads CASSQDTVRNQPQHF. CDR3 DNA: TGTGCCAGCAGCCAAGACACAGTCCGCAATCAGCCCCAGCATTTT.

V is TRBV23-1 and J is TRBJ1-5; D is undetermined. TRBV23-1 has ORF status, its function being uncertain. V was clipped by 3 bases and J by 6 bases, with 18 bases between them. CDR3 length equals 16 residues. The CDR3 nucleotides read TGCGCCAGCAGTCACATCTGGCACGGGAGACGTCAGCCCCAGCATTTT. It is translated as CASSHIWHGRRQPQHF.

The CDR3 DNA reads as TGTGCCAGCAGCCGCGGCCCATCCGGGACTAGCGGTCTATACGAGCAGTACTTC. Translation: CASSRGPSGTSGLYEQYF. The genes are TRBV7-3 and TRBJ2-7, with 11 bases identical to TRBD2. This CDR3 has 18 residues. Germline loops: CDR1 SGHTA, CDR2 FQGTGA. V was clipped by 5 bases and J by 4 bases; unmatched bases: 16.

This clone occurred once. The V and J genes are TRBV4-1 and TRBJ1-6; weak D call: TRBD1 (6 bases). V lost 1 base and J lost 10, with 11 bases in between. The CDR3 has 14 residues. Germline-derived CDR1 and CDR2 are MGHRA and YSYEKL. The CDR3 coding sequence is TGCGCCAGCAGCCAAGGGGACATCCAATCACCCCTCCACTTT. Protein sequence: CASSQGDIQSPLHF.

This clone has only one observation. The chain has TRBV5-6 and TRBJ1-3; D not certain. This CDR3 comprises 15 residues. V lost 2 bases to trimming and J lost 0 bases, with 9 bases between them. Looked up from germline, CDR1 is SGHDT and CDR2 is YYEEEE. CDR3 sequence: CASSLLQFSGNTIYF. CDR3 in DNA: TGTGCCAGCAGCTTATTACAGTTCTCTGGAAACACCATATATTTT.

The rearrangement joins TRBV12-3 or TRBV12-4 to TRBJ2-1; TRBD2 aligns across 10 bases. V shed 5 bases and J 9 bases; nucleotides not matched to a gene: 1. CDR3 size: 12 residues. CDR3 nucleotide sequence: TGTGCCAGCAGTCGACTAGCGGGTGAGCAGTTCTTC. Its translation is CASSRLAGEQFF.

V gene TRBV30 combines with J gene TRBJ2-1; 13 bases are a match to TRBD2. The CDR3 length is 14 residues. With V trimmed by 5 bases and J by 8 bases, 6 bases remained unmatched. Germline V gene data show CDR1 as GTSNPN and CDR2 as SVGIG (reference sequence). CDR3 loop: CAWDRTSGSYEQFF. In nucleotides, the CDR3 is TGTGCCTGGGACCGGACTAGCGGGAGTTATGAGCAGTTCTTC.

The rearrangement joins TRBV4-1 to TRBJ1-2, with D unresolved. V lost 2 bases and J lost 7, with 14 bases in between. CDR1 is MGHRA, CDR2 YSYEKL, per germline. This CDR3 has 14 residues. This CDR3 reads CASSQQRSLPGYTF. The DNA for the CDR3 is TGCGCCAGCAGCCAACAGCGGTCCCTCCCTGGCTACACCTTC.